This T cell receptor beta chain was documented in a study of T-cell memory formation after mild COVID-19. In this sample, this clonotype turned up once. Its antigen remains unknown. 5'RACE, which relied on constant-segment primers, yielded TCR alpha and TCR beta cDNA libraries carrying sample barcodes and UMIs. One entry per CDR3 protein, called by TCRdb with MiXCR from the 5' RACE reads. The table includes hundreds of thousands of distinct CDR3 sequences, about 16% detected once. The length of the CDR3 is 13 residues. Trimming shortened V by 3 bases and J by 6 bases, and 15 bases separated the two germline ends. Germline values: CDR1 DFQATT, CDR2 SNEGSKA (reference sequence). Notes on the study in general: Contracting clones, day 15 to 85, had balanced CD4/CD8, and later expanders favored CD4+. Some clones that responded turned up in pre-infection memory, which suggests that cross-reactive memory joined in.

Material: PBMCs or a T cell subset sorted from them (not recorded which). This TCR came from a man aged 18 to 30 who had mild COVID-19 (a few samples of this study predate the infection). Cell type and time point are not known. The chain has TRBV20-1 and TRBJ2-7; a possible D gene is TRBD1 (7 bases). CDR3 bases: TGCAGTGCTAGTTACTATCAGGGGGGCGAGCAGTACTTC. Translating gives CSASYYQGGEQYF.